What follows are 15 T cell receptor beta chains derived from one specimen sequenced in a study of T cells in Graves' hyperthyroidism and ophthalmopathy. What was amplified from RNA transcripts were TCR beta CDR3 regions. During a first-round RT-PCR of the TCR CDR3, the HTBI primer set was used. TCRdb ran MiXCR on the multiplex PCR reads and lists one entry per CDR3 protein. The top ten clones hold 7.5% to 8.5% of a sample with a few hundred thousand distinct CDR3 sequences, approximately 44% of them seen once. Sequencing was performed on peripheral blood or thyroid tissue (not recorded which). These receptors all stem from a young woman with Graves' hyperthyroidism.

This CDR3 reads CASSSGEGNQPQHF. In DNA form, the CDR3 reads TGTGCCAGCAGTTCTGGGGAAGGCAATCAGCCCCAGCATTTT. V gene TRBV2 combines with J gene TRBJ1-5, with D unresolved. Germline V gene data show CDR1 as SNHLY and CDR2 as FYNNEI. The V and J ends lost 5 bases and 2 bases respectively, with 10 bases between them. This CDR3 has 14 residues.

In the case of this clonotype: The missing conserved phenylalanine or tryptophan at the end of this CDR3 makes a read error likely. The DNA is omitted, as the CDR3 cannot be located on it reliably, and the CDR3 follows TCRdb's listing. CDR3 in amino acids: CASSLLTSTDTQMS. This chain connects TRBV7-2 to TRBJ2-3. In germline, CDR1 is SGHTA, CDR2 FQGNSA. With termini counted, the CDR3 has 14 amino acids.

This clonotype showed up many times. This chain uses TRBV7-3 with TRBJ1-4; no reliable D call. Germline V gene lookup returns CDR1 SGHTA and CDR2 FQGTGA. Trimming took off 2 bases at V and 7 bases at J, with 14 bases between the two ends. CDR3 length: 15 amino acids. CDR3 in amino acids: CASSLCSERGEKLFF. The CDR3 DNA follows: TGTGCCAGCAGCTTATGCAGTGAGCGGGGTGAAAAACTGTTTTTT.

The rearrangement uses TRBV7-9 and TRBJ2-7; TRBD2 is a possible D gene (5 bases). Germline loops: CDR1 SEHNR, CDR2 FQNEAQ (reference sequence). CDR3 length equals 14 residues. V was clipped by 5 bases and J by 6 bases, with 17 bases between them. The CDR3 DNA reads as TGTGCCAGCAGCCCCCTAGCCCGGTTCTCCGAGCAGTACTTC. This sequence encodes CASSPLARFSEQYF. The full variable domain, with the rest looked up from reference TRBV7-9 and TRBJ2-7, is DTGVSQNPRHKITKRGQNVTFRCDPISEHNRLYWYRQTLGQGPEFLTYFQNEAQLEKSRLLSDRFSAERPKGSFSTLEIQRTEQGDSAMYLCASSPLARFSEQYFGPGTRLTVT.

Notes on this clonotype: Sequence at one end of the junction differs from germline and may be a read error. The chain couples TRBV24-1 to TRBJ2-5; tentative D call: TRBD1 (6 bases). This CDR3 region has 15 residues. Germline V gene data show CDR1 as KGHDR and CDR2 as SFDVKD. The CDR3 DNA follows: TGTGCCAGCAGTTCGGAACAGGGATACCAAGAGACCCAGTACTTC. This gives the protein CASSSEQGYQETQYF.

V gene TRBV24-1 combines with J gene TRBJ2-3; 7 bases are a match to TRBD2. V was clipped by 4 bases and J by 4 bases; unmatched bases: 4. Germline lookup yields CDR1 KGHDR and CDR2 SFDVKD. CDR3 length: 14 amino acids. CDR3 loop: CATSDKRGPDTQYF. The DNA for the CDR3 is TGTGCCACCAGTGACAAGCGGGGCCCAGATACGCAGTATTTT.

This clonotype was seen many times. The J gene is TRBJ2-7, the V gene TRBV28; 9 bases align to TRBD1. J gave up 6 bases and V 4 bases, and 7 bases lay outside the gene matches. Germline lookup yields CDR1 MDHEN and CDR2 SYDVKM. The CDR3 runs 14 residues. The CDR3 region has the DNA TGTGCCAGCAGTTACGACAGGGGGATGCCCGAGCAGTACTTC. Its protein is CASSYDRGMPEQYF.

This clonotype was seen many times. This chain connects TRBV7-9 to TRBJ2-2; D is uncertain. Germline CDR1 and CDR2: SEHNR and FQNEAQ (reference sequence). Trimming cost V 2 bases and J 0 bases, with 7 bases left between them. This CDR3 is built from 15 residues. The CDR3 sequence: CASSLPAANTGELFF. Here the CDR3 DNA reads TGTGCCAGCAGCTTACCAGCCGCGAACACCGGGGAGCTGTTTTTT.

As for this clonotype: At one boundary the junction diverges from the germline segment, which might be a read error. J is TRBJ1-1 and V is TRBV10-3; 9 nucleotides line up with TRBD1. This CDR3 is 11 amino acids long. Germline V gene data show CDR1 as ENHRY and CDR2 as SYGVKD. CDR3 in DNA: TGTGCCATCAGTGAGGGGACAGGGTTACTCTTT. Protein product: CAISEGTGLLF.

V gene TRBV29-1 combines with J gene TRBJ2-7, with D possibly matching TRBD2 (6 bases). The CDR3 covers 12 residues. V lost 7 bases and J 1 base, leaving 11 bases between the germline ends. The germline V gene encodes CDR1 SQVTM and CDR2 ANQGSEA. CDR3 protein: CSAGRGSYEQYF. CDR3 nucleotide sequence: TGCAGCGCCGGGAGAGGTTCCTACGAGCAGTACTTC.

This clonotype was seen repeatedly, ten times or more. The chain has TRBV27 and TRBJ1-2, with D possibly matching TRBD1 (5 bases). Trimming removed 10 bases from V and 8 bases from J, with 20 bases in between. CDR3 length equals 13 residues. Germline CDR1 is MNHEY and CDR2 is SMNVEV (reference sequence). CDR3 region: CATSLRDGSGYTF. The CDR3 bases are TGTGCCACCAGCCTCCGGGACGGGTCGGGCTACACCTTC.

The V gene is TRBV15, the J gene TRBJ2-7; D possibly corresponds to TRBD2 (5 bases). Germline V gene lookup returns CDR1 LNHNV and CDR2 YYDKDF (reference sequence). The CDR3 contains 14 residues. V lost 0 bases to trimming and J lost 4 bases, with 10 bases between them. This CDR3 reads CATSRDSDSYEQYF. CDR3 coding DNA: TGTGCCACCAGCAGAGATTCGGACTCTTACGAGCAGTACTTC.

This clonotype appeared many times. The gene calls are TRBV20-1 and TRBJ1-5; D gene unclear. Germline V CDR1 and CDR2: DFQATT, SNEGSKA (reference sequence). The CDR3 has 13 residues. Trimming pared 8 bases from V and 0 bases from J, leaving 11 bases between. Written as DNA, the CDR3 is TGCAGTACAGCGTCTTATAGCAATCAGCCCCAGCATTTT. It translates to CSTASYSNQPQHF.

The chain has TRBV27 and TRBJ2-7; D is undetermined. Germline loops: CDR1 MNHEY, CDR2 SMNVEV (reference sequence). CDR3 length: 14 amino acids. V lost 2 bases and J lost 0, with 8 bases in between. CDR3 loop: CASSLVGISYEQYF. CDR3 DNA: TGTGCCAGCAGTTTAGTGGGTATCTCCTACGAGCAGTACTTC.

This clonotype was seen many times. The J gene is TRBJ1-1, the V gene TRBV5-6; D remains ambiguous. CDR3 length: 13 amino acids. From germline, CDR1 is SGHDT and CDR2 YYEEEE. With 4 bases removed from V and 8 bases from J, the gap between germline ends came to 15 bases. CDR3 in amino acids: CASSPAGRHEAFF. CDR3 sequence (DNA): TGTGCCAGCAGCCCGGCCGGCAGGCACGAAGCTTTCTTT.